Below, 8 T cell receptor beta chains from the same sample are listed, as sequenced in a study of blood T cell repertoires in COVID-19 (dated by TCRdb to 2019 to 2021). Libraries were made using the immunoSEQ multiplex PCR assay. TCRdb re-hosts the immuneACCESS table, in-frame sequences only. Its copies lack some clones; in the studies checked, an unresolved V gene accounts for under half of them, and the cause for the rest is not known. The sample table records around 300,000 clones; 85% to 90% of these occur just once. The ten largest clones capture 2% to 3% of the sample. Sequenced: PBMCs or T cells enriched from blood (not recorded which). Receptor source: a woman between 18 and 30 years old who had recovered from COVID-19.

This clone was observed a single time. The CDR3 loop is CASSLGQRGEAFF. DNA for the CDR3: TGTGCCAGCAGTTTAGGACAGCGGGGTGAAGCTTTCTTT. This chain connects TRBV12-3 or TRBV12-4 to TRBJ1-1; tentatively, D is TRBD1 (5 bases). The CDR3 contains 13 residues. Trimming left V 1 base short and J 7 bases short, with 10 bases between.

The genes are TRBV28 and TRBJ1-4; the match to TRBD1 covers 8 bases. The germline V gene encodes CDR1 MDHEN and CDR2 SYDVKM. With 4 bases clipped from V and 4 bases from J, the junction kept 11 bases outside the gene matches. The CDR3 contains 17 residues. CDR3 DNA: TGTGCCAGCAGTTCCTTACCTCGGACAGGGCTTAATGAAAAACTGTTTTTT. Its protein is CASSSLPRTGLNEKLFF.

This clone was recorded once. V and J are TRBV27 and TRBJ1-2; D unclear. Trimming removed 2 bases from V and 7 bases from J, with 14 bases in between. The CDR3 is 14 residues long. Germline loops: CDR1 MNHEY, CDR2 SMNVEV (reference sequence). The CDR3 bases are TGTGCCAGCAGTTTAACGAACGGGTTTTTTGGCTACACCTTC. This sequence encodes CASSLTNGFFGYTF.

This clone was seen once. This chain joins TRBV19 and TRBJ2-2, with TRBD2 identical over 9 bases. This CDR3 spans 18 amino acids. CDR1 and CDR2 from the germline V gene are LNHDA and SQIVND (reference sequence). The trim removed 5 bases at V and 6 bases at J, leaving 16 bases unmatched. The CDR3 is CASSSRTSSGVNSGELFF. DNA of the CDR3: TGTGCCAGTAGTTCCCGAACGTCTAGCGGGGTGAATTCCGGGGAGCTGTTTTTT.

Notes on this clone: This same CDR3 is encoded by further DNA sequences in the sample. V is TRBV5-1 and J is TRBJ2-5; D is undetermined. The ends were cut back, 1 base at V and 3 bases at J, with 7 bases in the middle. CDR1 and CDR2 (germline): SGHRS, YFSETQ. This CDR3 has 13 amino acids. CDR3 amino acids: CASSLPGEETQYF. The CDR3, as DNA: TGCGCCAGCAGCTTGCCGGGTGAAGAGACCCAGTACTTC.

The chain employs TRBV4-2 and TRBJ1-4; 9 nucleotides align to TRBD1. V shed 4 bases, J shed 12 bases, and the junction held 15 bases outside the gene matches. There are 16 residues in the CDR3. From germline, CDR1 is LGHNA and CDR2 YNFKEQ. The CDR3 loop is CASSLWTGDRVIQLFF. The CDR3 coding sequence is TGTGCCAGCAGCCTGTGGACCGGGGACAGGGTAATACAACTGTTTTTT.

Details on this clone: The sample carries other DNA sequences with the same CDR3. The rearrangement joins TRBV27 to TRBJ1-2; the match to TRBD1 covers 9 bases. The CDR3 extends over 13 amino acids. Germline lookup yields CDR1 MNHEY and CDR2 SMNVEV (reference sequence). V lost 3 bases to trimming and J lost 4 bases; unmatched junction nucleotides: 0. CDR3 sequence (DNA): TGTGCCAGCAGTTTGACAGGGGGCTATGGCTACACCTTC. It specifies CASSLTGGYGYTF.

The chain employs TRBV6-4 and TRBJ1-2; D is ambiguous. The V and J ends lost 7 bases and 13 bases respectively, with 10 bases between them. The CDR3 length is 9 residues. CDR1 is MRHNA, CDR2 SNTAGT, per germline. The CDR3 protein is CASIPPGTF. The CDR3 bases are TGTGCCAGCATCCCCCCGGGCACCTTC.